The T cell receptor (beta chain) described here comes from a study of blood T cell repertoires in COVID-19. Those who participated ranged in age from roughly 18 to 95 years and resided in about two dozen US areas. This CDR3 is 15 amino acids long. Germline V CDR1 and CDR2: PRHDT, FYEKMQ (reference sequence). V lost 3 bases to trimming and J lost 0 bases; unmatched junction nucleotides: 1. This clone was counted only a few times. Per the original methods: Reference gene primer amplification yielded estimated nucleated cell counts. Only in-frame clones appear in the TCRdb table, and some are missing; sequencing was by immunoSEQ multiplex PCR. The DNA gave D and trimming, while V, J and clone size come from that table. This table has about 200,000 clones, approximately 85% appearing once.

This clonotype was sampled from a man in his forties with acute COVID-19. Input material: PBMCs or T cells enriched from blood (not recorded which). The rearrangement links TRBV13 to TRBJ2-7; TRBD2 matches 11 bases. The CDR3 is CASSFTSGSSYEQYF. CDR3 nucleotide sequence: TGTGCCAGCAGCTTTACTAGCGGGAGCTCCTACGAGCAGTACTTC. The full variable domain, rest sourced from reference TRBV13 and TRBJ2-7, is AAGVIQSPRHLIKEKRETATLKCYPIPRHDTVYWYQQGPGQDPQFLISFYEKMQSDKGSIPDRFSAQQFSDYHSELNMSSLELGDSALYFCASSFTSGSSYEQYFGPGTRLTVT.